These 5 T cell receptor beta chains originate from one sample sequenced in a study of shared T cell receptors in the human thymus. The protocol was immunoSEQ multiplex PCR, while the TCRdb copy is restricted to in-frame clones and leaves out a portion. The sample yields some 720,000 clones, 88% seen once. This sample also appeared in a second study, on human thymus T cells.

Sequenced sample: thymocytes. All receptors come from a boy younger than two with a congenital heart defect.

The CDR3 coding sequence is TGCGCCAGCAGCGAAATAAAGGCTAGCTCCTACAATGAGCAGTTCTTC. Protein: CASSEIKASSYNEQFF. The chain employs TRBV4-3 and TRBJ2-1; D gene ambiguous. Germline loops: CDR1 LGHNA, CDR2 YSLEER. This CDR3 comprises 16 residues. The V and J ends lost 5 bases and 0 bases respectively, with 14 bases between them.

This sequence joins TRBV30 and TRBJ2-7, with D possibly TRBD2 on 5 matching bases. Germline V gene sequence: CDR1 GTSNPN, CDR2 SVGIG (reference sequence). This CDR3 contains 13 residues. Trimming took 0 bases from V and 2 from J, leaving 8 bases between them. CDR3 sequence: CAWSVAGTYEQYF. DNA of the CDR3: TGTGCCTGGAGTGTGGCCGGGACCTACGAGCAGTACTTC.

This clone has only one observation. The V call is TRBV5-6, the J call TRBJ2-5, with TRBD2 matching 8 bases. The DNA end is more similar to TRBJ2-7, so the J call may be wrong. Germline-derived CDR1 and CDR2 are SGHDT and YYEEEE. CDR3 length: 17 residues. The CDR3 DNA is TGTGCCAGCAGCTTGGTGACTAGCCCAACGGGGGGGTACGAGCAGTACTTC. It codes for CASSLVTSPTGGYEQYF.

The chain carries TRBV2 and TRBJ2-2; 10 positions match TRBD2. Trimming cost V 5 bases and J 6 bases; bases outside gene matches: 9. CDR1 SNHLY and CDR2 FYNNEI come from the germline V gene. The CDR3 sequence is 16 residues long. The DNA for the CDR3 is TGTGCCAGCAGTCTAGCGGGAGTTTTTCACCCCGGGGAGCTGTTTTTT. It encodes CASSLAGVFHPGELFF.

The table lists this clone with a count of one. A junction end diverges from the germline sequence, so it may reflect a read error. The V gene is TRBV30, the J gene TRBJ2-7, with 14 positions matching TRBD2. Germline loops: CDR1 GTSNPN, CDR2 SVGIG (reference sequence). The CDR3 is 18 amino acids. The CDR3 coding sequence is TGTGCCGGGAGGGGGGAGTCGGGACTAGCGGGAGAAGTTTGCGAGCAGTACTTC. It codes for CAGRGESGLAGEVCEQYF.